This T cell receptor beta chain was identified in a study of memory B cells and T cells in multiple sclerosis. The CDR3 runs to 16 residues. The germline CDR1 and CDR2 sequences are SGDLS and YYNGEE. Trimming took off 2 bases at V and 1 base at J, with 12 bases between the two ends. The protocol was immunoSEQ multiplex PCR, while the TCRdb copy is restricted to in-frame clones and leaves out a portion. The repertoire holds more than 12,000 clones, with roughly two thirds as singletons. This TCR was sampled from a human donor with multiple sclerosis. The chain is built from TRBV9 and TRBJ2-2; the D gene is possibly TRBD1 (5 bases). Sequenced material: memory (CD45RO+) CD4+ T cells from blood. The CDR3 region has the DNA TGTGCCAGCAGCGTCCAAATGGGGCGGAACACCGGGGAGCTGTTTTTT. This translates into CASSVQMGRNTGELFF.